One and the same sample provided the 14 T cell receptor beta chains below, sequenced in a study of CD8 T cells in Susac syndrome. The RNA input was 0.5 to 1 ug, and it was reverse transcribed with random hexamers. TCRdb recomputed calls from the immunoSEQ multiplex PCR reads with MiXCR, one row per CDR3 protein. The repertoire holds 120,000 or so distinct CDR3 sequences, with 96% as singletons. Sequencing input: CD4+ T cells from PBMCs. These receptors originate from a human donor with Susac syndrome.

J is TRBJ2-1 and V is TRBV5-6; D remains unclear. The V end lost 1 base, the J end lost 5 bases, and 7 bases lay between the germline ends. This CDR3 region has 13 residues. Germline CDR1 SGHDT, CDR2 YYEEEE. In DNA, the CDR3 is TGTGCCAGCAGCTTGAGGCAGAACAATGAGCAGTTCTTC. Protein: CASSLRQNNEQFF.

This sequence joins TRBV29-1 and TRBJ2-7; possible D gene TRBD1, 5 bases. Germline CDR1 reads SQVTM; CDR2 reads ANQGSEA. Trimming left V 3 bases short and J 4 bases short, with 10 bases between. There are 12 residues in the CDR3. Here the CDR3 DNA reads TGCAGCGTTGACGGGCAGGGATACGAGCAGTACTTC. Amino acid sequence: CSVDGQGYEQYF.

This chain connects TRBV7-2 to TRBJ2-1; either TRBD1 or TRBD2 may supply D (5 bases each). Trimming stripped 1 base from V and 6 bases from J, with 10 bases between. This CDR3 contains 14 residues. Germline V lookup: CDR1 SGHTA, CDR2 FQGNSA. CDR3 DNA: TGTGCCAGCAGCTTAGGTCCTGGGGGCAATGAGCAGTTCTTC. This translates into CASSLGPGGNEQFF.

V is TRBV5-1 and J is TRBJ1-2; TRBD1 agrees at 7 bases. The germline V gene encodes CDR1 SGHRS and CDR2 YFSETQ. Germline trimming cut 4 bases from V and 2 bases from J; bases unmatched to any gene: 11. The CDR3 extends over 16 amino acids. CDR3 sequence: CASSRGTAPLNYGYTF. The DNA for the CDR3 is TGCGCCAGCAGCAGAGGGACAGCTCCCCTCAACTATGGCTACACCTTC.

The chain employs TRBV19 and TRBJ1-5; no firm D call. This CDR3 region has 15 residues. Germline CDR1 and CDR2: LNHDA and SQIVND (reference sequence). The V and J ends lost 2 bases and 0 bases respectively, with 8 bases between them. In DNA form, the CDR3 reads TGTGCCAGTAGTATATTTGGGAGTAGCAATCAGCCCCAGCATTTT. It translates to CASSIFGSSNQPQHF.

This rearrangement joins TRBV5-1 to TRBJ2-7; the D gene is possibly TRBD2 (5 bases). This CDR3 contains 15 residues. V lost 0 bases and J lost 2, with 12 bases in between. CDR1 and CDR2 (germline): SGHRS, YFSETQ. The CDR3 DNA is TGCGCCAGCAGCTTGGTGGAGGATGGGCCCTACGAGCAGTACTTC. Translated, it gives CASSLVEDGPYEQYF.

The chain employs TRBV4-3 and TRBJ1-1, with 11 bases aligning to TRBD1. The CDR3 spans 15 residues. Germline CDR1 is LGHNA and CDR2 is YSLEER. Losses at the gene ends were 3 bases for V and 6 bases for J; bases not matched to a gene: 6. This CDR3 is CASSQAGQGAAEAFF. Here the CDR3 DNA reads TGCGCCAGCAGCCAGGCTGGACAGGGGGCCGCTGAAGCTTTCTTT.

This CDR3 is CSAREAAGSPDTQYF. The CDR3 DNA is TGCAGTGCTAGAGAAGCGGCAGGGAGTCCAGATACGCAGTATTTT. The J gene is TRBJ2-3, the V gene TRBV20-1; either TRBD1 or TRBD2 may supply D (5 bases each). The CDR3 covers 15 residues. The V and J ends lost 0 bases and 4 bases respectively, with 14 bases between them. Germline V gene sequence: CDR1 DFQATT, CDR2 SNEGSKA (reference sequence).

This chain connects TRBV29-1 to TRBJ2-5; D could derive from TRBD1 or TRBD2 (6 bases each). Trimming removed 6 bases from V and 5 bases from J, with 19 bases in between. Germline values: CDR1 SQVTM, CDR2 ANQGSEA. The CDR3 covers 14 residues. CDR3 amino acids: CSVAQRGVLETQYF. The CDR3 region has the DNA TGCAGCGTGGCCCAAAGGGGGGTTTTGGAGACCCAGTACTTC.

The chain combines TRBV30 with TRBJ1-2; 9 positions agree with TRBD1. The CDR3 runs to 15 residues. The V segment lost 5 bases and the J segment 4 bases; nucleotides outside the gene matches: 11. The V gene's germline CDR1 is GTSNPN and CDR2 SVGIG (reference sequence). DNA of the CDR3: TGTGCCTGGGCTACTTCAGGGACAGGGCTCTATGGCTACACCTTC. This translates into CAWATSGTGLYGYTF.

The chain employs TRBV9 and TRBJ2-5; a possible D gene is TRBD1 (5 bases). V was pared by 0 bases and J by 5 bases, with 14 bases between. The V gene's germline CDR1 is SGDLS and CDR2 YYNGEE. The CDR3 extends over 15 amino acids. CDR3 sequence reads: CASSVVGAGRETQYF. DNA for the CDR3: TGTGCCAGCAGCGTAGTGGGTGCAGGGCGCGAGACCCAGTACTTC.

This chain uses TRBV9 with TRBJ2-1; 7 nucleotides line up with TRBD2. The ends lost 1 base at V and 4 bases at J; junction bases unmatched: 8. The germline gives CDR1 SGDLS, CDR2 YYNGEE. CDR3 size: 16 residues. In DNA form, the CDR3 reads TGTGCCAGCAGCGTACGTCCCAGCGGGACTTACAATGAGCAGTTCTTC. Its translation is CASSVRPSGTYNEQFF.

This clonotype was seen once. The chain is built from TRBV5-1 and TRBJ1-1; TRBD1 is a possible D gene (5 bases). There are 15 residues in the CDR3. V lost 5 bases to trimming and J lost 0 bases, with 14 bases between them. The germline CDR1 and CDR2 sequences are SGHRS and YFSETQ. The chain's CDR3 is CASRSQGEMNTEAFF. The CDR3 DNA sequence: TGCGCCAGCAGATCCCAAGGGGAGATGAACACTGAAGCTTTCTTT.

The rearrangement joins TRBV2 to TRBJ2-1; D uncertain. CDR3 size: 11 residues. V was trimmed by 8 bases and J by 10 bases, leaving 12 bases between them. The germline V gene has CDR1 SNHLY and CDR2 FYNNEI. The CDR3 coding sequence is TGTGCCAGCCGCGGATGGCGAGAGCAGTTCTTC. This gives the protein CASRGWREQFF.